A selection of T cell receptor beta chains follows, all from one sample in a study of radiotherapy plus CTLA-4 blockade in lung cancer. Produced via immunoSEQ multiplex PCR; TCRdb's table is partial and in-frame only. The data hold tens of thousands of clones, with over 70% observed a single time. Material: peripheral blood, obtained from a patient treated with radiotherapy plus ipilimumab. Receptor source: a human donor with non-small cell lung cancer that progressed on radiotherapy plus ipilimumab. The CDR3 runs from the conserved cysteine through the conserved F or W. D genes are given only for firm matches. Size tells how often a clone was seen (once, few, many) or the class of an expanded clone, and some rows leave it out.

D gene: NA
V gene: TRBV6-1
J gene: TRBJ2-7
clone size: NA
CDR3 DNA: TGTGCCAGCGAATCGACAGTCTCCTACGAGCAGTACTTC
CDR3 protein: CASESTVSYEQYF

D gene: NA
V gene: TRBV6-6
J gene: TRBJ2-5
clone size: NA
CDR3 DNA: TGTGCCAGCAGTTACTCGTCGGGTACTCAAGAGACCCAGTACTTC
CDR3 protein: CASSYSSGTQETQYF

D gene: NA
V gene: TRBV18
J gene: TRBJ2-1
clone size: NA
CDR3 DNA: TGTGCCAGCTCACCACCTCAGGGGAGTAATGAGCAGTTCTTC
CDR3 protein: CASSPPQGSNEQFF

D gene: TRBD2
V gene: TRBV29-1
J gene: TRBJ2-1
clone size: NA
CDR3 DNA: TGCAGCGTCGAGAGCGGGGGGGCCGGTGTACTCTTC
CDR3 protein: CSVESGGAGVLF

D gene: NA
V gene: TRBV19
J gene: TRBJ2-7
clone size: NA
CDR3 DNA: TGTGCCAGTAGTATTTCCGGGGGTAGGGGCGAGCAGTACTTC
CDR3 protein: CASSISGGRGEQYF

D gene: NA
V gene: TRBV7-2
J gene: TRBJ1-2
clone size: NA
CDR3 DNA: TGTGCCAGCAGCTTAGCAGGGGAGGGTAATCTCTATGGCTACACCTTC
CDR3 protein: CASSLAGEGNLYGYTF

D gene: NA
V gene: TRBV7-2
J gene: TRBJ2-7
clone size: few
CDR3 DNA: TGTGCCAGCAGCGCCTCCTACGAGCAGTACTTC
CDR3 protein: CASSASYEQYF

D gene: TRBD2
V gene: TRBV7-2
J gene: TRBJ2-2
clone size: few
CDR3 DNA: TGTGCCAGCAGCACTACTAGCGTGCTCACCGGGGAGCTGTTTTTT
CDR3 protein: CASSTTSVLTGELFF

D gene: NA
V gene: TRBV7-8
J gene: TRBJ1-1
clone size: NA
CDR3 DNA: TGTGCCAGCAGCTTAGCGGGCGGATCTGAAGCTTTCTTT
CDR3 protein: CASSLAGGSEAFF

D gene: TRBD1
V gene: TRBV11-1
J gene: TRBJ2-1
clone size: NA
CDR3 DNA: TGTGCCAGCAGCTTGGGGTCAGGGGGCCACAATGAGCAGTTCTTC
CDR3 protein: CASSLGSGGHNEQFF

D gene: TRBD2
V gene: TRBV27
J gene: TRBJ2-3
clone size: NA
CDR3 DNA: TGTGCCAGCAGTTTTGCAGCGGGAGCAGATACGCAGTATTTT
CDR3 protein: CASSFAAGADTQYF

D gene: NA
V gene: TRBV10-3
J gene: TRBJ1-1
clone size: NA
CDR3 DNA: TGTGCCACCCGGGGGGACAACATGAACACTGAAGCTTTCTTT
CDR3 protein: CATRGDNMNTEAFF

D gene: TRBD1
V gene: TRBV28
J gene: TRBJ2-7
clone size: NA
CDR3 DNA: TGTGCCAGCAGTTCCGGGACAGGTGGCATCTACGAGCAGTACTTC
CDR3 protein: CASSSGTGGIYEQYF

D gene: TRBD1
V gene: TRBV28
J gene: TRBJ2-2
clone size: NA
CDR3 DNA: TGTGCCAGCAGTGACAGGGGGCGGGACGGGGAGCTGTTTTTT
CDR3 protein: CASSDRGRDGELFF

D gene: NA
V gene: TRBV5-4
J gene: TRBJ1-3
clone size: NA
CDR3 DNA: TGTGCCAGCAGCTTGGCAGGGCCGTCTGGAAACACCATATATTTT
CDR3 protein: CASSLAGPSGNTIYF

D gene: TRBD2
V gene: TRBV7-8
J gene: TRBJ2-7
clone size: NA
CDR3 DNA: TGTGCCAGCAGCTTACGCGGGAGTGTCTCTGAGCAGTACTTC
CDR3 protein: CASSLRGSVSEQYF

D gene: NA
V gene: TRBV28
J gene: TRBJ2-3
clone size: NA
CDR3 DNA: TGTGCCAGCACCACCAGGGGGGACGGCTCCCCCTATACGCAGTATTTT
CDR3 protein: CASTTRGDGSPYTQYF

D gene: NA
V gene: TRBV28
J gene: TRBJ2-7
clone size: few
CDR3 DNA: TGTGCCAGCAGTACTCGACCCTTGGAGCAGTACTTC
CDR3 protein: CASSTRPLEQYF

D gene: NA
V gene: TRBV7-6
J gene: TRBJ2-1
clone size: NA
CDR3 DNA: TGTGCCAGCAGCTTAGGGCAGGGAGCCTACAATGAGCAGTTCTTC
CDR3 protein: CASSLGQGAYNEQFF

D gene: NA
V gene: TRBV6-5
J gene: TRBJ2-3
clone size: NA
CDR3 DNA: TGTGCCAGCAGTCTCACACGGGGGCCCACAGATACGCAGTATTTT
CDR3 protein: CASSLTRGPTDTQYF

D gene: TRBD1
V gene: TRBV7-9
J gene: TRBJ1-2
clone size: NA
CDR3 DNA: TGTGCCAGCAGCTTGCAAGGGGGCAAAGGCTACACCTTC
CDR3 protein: CASSLQGGKGYTF

D gene: TRBD1
V gene: TRBV28
J gene: TRBJ1-5
clone size: NA
CDR3 DNA: TGTGCCAGCAGCCTAATAGGACAGGGCAATCAGCCCCAGCATTTT
CDR3 protein: CASSLIGQGNQPQHF

D gene: NA
V gene: TRBV7-2
J gene: TRBJ1-6
clone size: NA
CDR3 DNA: TGTGCCAGCAGCTTTCTCACGGGTAATTCACCCCTCCACTTT
CDR3 protein: CASSFLTGNSPLHF

D gene: NA
V gene: TRBV30
J gene: TRBJ1-1
clone size: NA
CDR3 DNA: TGTGCCTGGAGTGTATTAAGGTTTAACACTGAAGCTTTCTTT
CDR3 protein: CAWSVLRFNTEAFF

D gene: NA
V gene: TRBV6-4
J gene: TRBJ1-3
clone size: NA
CDR3 DNA: TGTGCCAGCATCGACCCCCCGCCATCCTCTGGAAACACCATATATTTT
CDR3 protein: CASIDPPPSSGNTIYF

D gene: NA
V gene: TRBV6-5
J gene: TRBJ2-1
clone size: NA
CDR3 DNA: TGTGCCAGCAGTTACTCGGGGACAAATGAGCAGTTCTTC
CDR3 protein: CASSYSGTNEQFF

D gene: NA
V gene: TRBV7-9
J gene: TRBJ1-5
clone size: NA
CDR3 DNA: TGTGCCAGCAGCTTGGAGGGTAGTCAGCCCCAGCATTTT
CDR3 protein: CASSLEGSQPQHF

D gene: TRBD1
V gene: TRBV19
J gene: TRBJ1-1
clone size: NA
CDR3 DNA: TGTGCCAGTAGTGACCCGGACAGGTCGAACACTGAAGCTTTCTTT
CDR3 protein: CASSDPDRSNTEAFF

D gene: TRBD2
V gene: TRBV28
J gene: TRBJ2-1
clone size: medium-sized
CDR3 DNA: TGTGCCAGCAGTTTATCTAGCGGGACGGCCTACAATGAGCAGTTCTTC
CDR3 protein: CASSLSSGTAYNEQFF

D gene: TRBD2
V gene: TRBV9
J gene: TRBJ2-5
clone size: NA
CDR3 DNA: TGTGCCAGCAGCGTTGGGACTAGCGGGAGGGTCGTGACCCAGTACTTC
CDR3 protein: CASSVGTSGRVVTQYF

D gene: NA
V gene: TRBV2
J gene: TRBJ1-4
clone size: NA
CDR3 DNA: TGTGCCAGCAGGGATCCCAGGGAGCTCACTAATGAAAAACTGTTTTTT
CDR3 protein: CASRDPRELTNEKLFF

D gene: NA
V gene: TRBV7-2
J gene: TRBJ1-6
clone size: NA
CDR3 DNA: TGTGCCAGCAGCTTAGGATTAGGATCACCCCTCCACTTT
CDR3 protein: CASSLGLGSPLHF

D gene: NA
V gene: TRBV7-8
J gene: TRBJ2-1
clone size: NA
CDR3 DNA: TGTGCCAGCAGCTTAGCGCTGGCACAGGGGAGGACTGAGCAGTTCTTC
CDR3 protein: CASSLALAQGRTEQFF

D gene: NA
V gene: TRBV7-9
J gene: TRBJ2-5
clone size: NA
CDR3 DNA: TGTGCCAGCAGCTTAGGGTTCTACGGCAGGGCAGGGGAGACCCAGTACTTC
CDR3 protein: CASSLGFYGRAGETQYF

D gene: TRBD1
V gene: TRBV30
J gene: TRBJ2-5
clone size: NA
CDR3 DNA: TGTGCCTGGAATACACCCGACAGGGCCAAAGGGGAGACCCAGTACTTC
CDR3 protein: CAWNTPDRAKGETQYF